These 13 T cell receptor beta chains were all obtained from the same sample, sequenced in a study of shared clonotypes between healthy human individuals. The table came from immunoSEQ multiplex PCR; TCRdb's copy has only in-frame clones and leaves some out. The sample contains millions of clones, roughly 95% of which appear only once. Sequences were obtained from naive CD4+ T cells sorted from blood. Subset denoted: CD45RA+ positively selected. The source is a man aged 18 to 35 in good health.

As concerns this clone: Other DNA sequences in the same sample also yield this CDR3. The DNA of the CDR3 is TGTGCCAGCAGCAGGGGCCCAAGCTCTGGAAACACCATATATTTT. Its protein is CASSRGPSSGNTIYF. The chain has TRBV6-5 and TRBJ1-3, with a weak D call TRBD1 (6 bases). The CDR3 is 15 residues long. V shed 6 bases and J shed 0 bases, with 12 bases lying between them. Germline V lookup: CDR1 MNHEY, CDR2 SVGAGI.

V and J are TRBV5-4 and TRBJ2-1; 9 bases line up with TRBD2. This CDR3 contains 15 residues. CDR1 SGHNT and CDR2 YYREEE come from the germline V gene (reference sequence). Trimming took 1 base from V and 6 from J; bases not matched to a gene: 5. The CDR3 protein is CASSLNSGGTNEQFF. The CDR3 DNA is TGTGCCAGCAGCTTGAATAGCGGGGGAACCAATGAGCAGTTCTTC.

The chain joins TRBV2 to TRBJ1-1; D perhaps matches TRBD1 (5 bases). V lost 4 bases and J lost 4, with 10 bases in between. The V gene's germline CDR1 is SNHLY and CDR2 FYNNEI. This CDR3 is built from 13 residues. CDR3 in amino acids: CASSGQGITEAFF. The CDR3 DNA reads as TGTGCCAGCAGTGGCCAGGGCATCACTGAAGCTTTCTTT.

To note about this clone: The sample has other DNA sequences that encode this CDR3 too. In DNA form, the CDR3 reads TGTGCCAGTAGCTCAGGAGATACGCAGTATTTT. As protein: CASSSGDTQYF. The V call is TRBV19, the J call TRBJ2-3; the D is unclear. V was pared by 6 bases and J by 5 bases, with 6 bases between. The germline gives CDR1 LNHDA, CDR2 SQIVND (reference sequence). CDR3 length: 11 residues.

The rearrangement links TRBV6-1 to TRBJ1-2; D perhaps matches TRBD1 (6 bases). Germline V lookup: CDR1 MNHNS, CDR2 SASEGT. This CDR3 is built from 15 residues. V lost 1 base and J lost 3, with 12 bases in between. In DNA, the CDR3 is TGTGCCAGCAGTGAAGTGGGGGGGGCAGACTATGGCTACACCTTC. This gives the protein CASSEVGGADYGYTF.

The rearrangement joins TRBV6-5 to TRBJ2-7; D unresolved. The V end was cut by 5 bases, the J end by 1 base, with 12 bases between. This CDR3 is 14 amino acids long. Germline CDR1 is MNHEY and CDR2 is SVGAGI. The CDR3 protein is CASSPPGASYEQYF. DNA for the CDR3: TGTGCCAGCAGTCCCCCAGGAGCTTCCTACGAGCAGTACTTC.

V gene TRBV11-2 combines with J gene TRBJ1-6, with 7 bases that match TRBD1. The CDR3 contains 18 residues. The V gene's germline CDR1 is SGHAT and CDR2 FQNNGV. Losses at the gene ends were 3 bases for V and 0 bases for J; bases not matched to a gene: 8. CDR3 amino acids: CASSFSGTASSYNSPLHF. Here the CDR3 DNA reads TGTGCCAGCAGCTTTTCTGGGACAGCGAGCTCCTATAATTCACCCCTCCACTTT.

The gene calls are TRBV12-5 and TRBJ2-7, with 8 bases lining up with TRBD2. The length of the CDR3 is 12 residues. The germline V gene has CDR1 LGHNT and CDR2 FRNRAP. The DNA of the CDR3 is TGTGCCCAACGGGGGGGAGGATACGAGCAGTACTTC. It yields the protein CAQRGGGYEQYF.

The chain recombines TRBV29-1 with TRBJ2-3; D unresolved. Between the trimmed V and J ends, which lost 4 bases and 4 bases, there was a span of 9 bases. CDR3 length equals 12 residues. Germline assignment: CDR1 SQVTM and CDR2 ANQGSEA. CDR3 nucleotides: TGCAGCGTTGTGGGGTTAGCAGATACGCAGTATTTT. It specifies CSVVGLADTQYF.

The V call is TRBV10-3, the J call TRBJ1-6; D call uncertain. Trimming stripped 0 bases from V and 8 bases from J, with 8 bases between. This CDR3 is 14 amino acids long. Germline V gives CDR1 ENHRY, CDR2 SYGVKD. This CDR3 reads CAISESGPDSPLHF. CDR3 DNA: TGTGCCATCAGTGAGTCGGGTCCAGATTCACCCCTCCACTTT.

The rearrangement links TRBV9 to TRBJ2-2, with a possible D match to TRBD1 (6 bases). Trimming stripped 0 bases from V and 4 bases from J, with 13 bases between. This CDR3 is 16 amino acids long. The germline CDR1 and CDR2 sequences are SGDLS and YYNGEE. This CDR3 is CASSVELGAGTGELFF. CDR3 DNA: TGTGCCAGCAGCGTAGAACTGGGGGCGGGCACCGGGGAGCTGTTTTTT.

A word on this clone: Other nucleotide sequences from this sample produce the same CDR3. The chain joins TRBV11-2 to TRBJ1-6; 8 nucleotides line up with TRBD1. The V segment lost 3 bases and the J segment 7 bases; nucleotides outside the gene matches: 2. The length of the CDR3 is 14 residues. Germline assignment: CDR1 SGHAT and CDR2 FQNNGV. This CDR3 is CASSFGQGNSPLHF. The DNA for the CDR3 is TGTGCCAGCAGCTTTGGACAGGGAAATTCACCCCTCCACTTT.

The CDR3 reads CASSRSVEQGSYEQYF. In DNA form, the CDR3 reads TGCGCCAGCAGCCGCTCTGTTGAACAGGGCTCCTACGAGCAGTACTTC. V is TRBV4-3 and J is TRBJ2-7; tentatively, D is TRBD1 (6 bases). Germline CDR1 and CDR2: LGHNA and YSLEER. This CDR3 spans 16 amino acids. V gave up 4 bases and J gave up 0 bases, with 16 bases separating them.